The 17 T cell receptor beta chains reported below all come from one sample, sequenced in a study of blood T cell repertoires in COVID-19. Generated by immunoSEQ multiplex PCR, the TCRdb table keeps only in-frame clones and is missing some. The top ten clones hold roughly 18% of a sample with around 93,000 clones, more than 75% of them seen once. Sequencing input: peripheral blood. These receptors all stem from a man at least 80 years old with acute or convalescent COVID-19.

V is TRBV7-2 and J is TRBJ1-6; tentatively, D is TRBD1 (6 bases). There are 15 residues in the CDR3. Germline lookup yields CDR1 SGHTA and CDR2 FQGNSA. The ends were cut back, 3 bases at V and 10 bases at J, with 16 bases in the middle. The CDR3 here is CASSFLTGTASPLHF. DNA for the CDR3: TGTGCCAGCAGCTTCCTTACAGGGACGGCGTCACCCCTCCACTTT.

The chain links TRBV6-4 to TRBJ2-2; 11 nucleotides match TRBD2. The V gene end was trimmed by 7 bases and the J gene end by 6 bases; junction bases not matched to a gene: 4. The CDR3 consists of 14 residues. Per the germline V gene, CDR1 is MRHNA and CDR2 is SNTAGT. CDR3 nucleotides: TGTGCCAGCAAGTCACTAGCGGGGGCCGGGGAGCTGTTTTTT. This gives the protein CASKSLAGAGELFF.

This chain connects TRBV28 to TRBJ1-1; TRBD1 is a possible D gene (6 bases). V was shortened by 5 bases and J by 6 bases, with 19 bases between the two germline ends. CDR3 length equals 15 residues. Germline CDR1 and CDR2: MDHEN and SYDVKM. CDR3 DNA sequence: TGTGCCAGCAGTGCCCAACAGGGAGCGTTGGCTGAAGCTTTCTTT. Translating gives CASSAQQGALAEAFF. Together with reference TRBV28 and TRBJ1-1, the CDR3 gives the full variable domain: DVKVTQSSRYLVKRTGEKVFLECVQDMDHENMFWYRQDPGLGLRLIYFSYDVKMKEKGDIPEGYSVSREKKERFSLILESASTNQTSMYLCASSAQQGALAEAFFGQGTRLTVV.

This chain uses TRBV12-3 or TRBV12-4 with TRBJ2-7; a weak D match, TRBD2 (5 bases). There are 13 residues in the CDR3. Deletions cut 5 bases from V and 3 bases from J, with 11 bases between. The CDR3 nucleotides are TGTGCCAGCAGTCCTAGCTGGGACTACGAGCAGTACTTC. The encoded protein is CASSPSWDYEQYF.

This rearrangement joins TRBV7-9 to TRBJ2-3; no clear D. The V end was cut by 7 bases, the J end by 4 bases, with 9 bases between. Per the germline V gene, CDR1 is SEHNR and CDR2 is FQNEAQ (reference sequence). This CDR3 spans 12 amino acids. The CDR3 reads CASTEVSDTQYF. The CDR3 DNA reads as TGTGCCAGCACCGAGGTCTCAGATACGCAGTATTTT.

This chain uses TRBV7-9 with TRBJ2-3; D possibly corresponds to TRBD1 (6 bases). Germline V lookup: CDR1 SEHNR, CDR2 FQNEAQ (reference sequence). V was trimmed by 4 bases and J by 6 bases, leaving 8 bases between them. The length of the CDR3 is 12 residues. In DNA, the CDR3 is TGTGCCAGCAGCTGGGGGCGGGATACGCAGTATTTT. Its translation: CASSWGRDTQYF.

This clone was recorded a few times. This sequence joins TRBV28 and TRBJ2-5, with D perhaps matching TRBD2 (6 bases). CDR1 and CDR2 (germline): MDHEN, SYDVKM. The CDR3 totals 15 residues. V lost 1 base to trimming and J lost 4 bases, with 13 bases between them. CDR3 bases: TGTGCCAGCAGTTTATTCGGGGGAAGGGGAGAGACCCAGTACTTC. Amino acids: CASSLFGGRGETQYF.

The V and J genes are TRBV28 and TRBJ2-7; weak D call: TRBD1 (6 bases). The V and J ends lost 7 bases and 5 bases respectively, with 18 bases between them. Germline V gene data show CDR1 as MDHEN and CDR2 as SYDVKM. CDR3 length: 14 amino acids. This CDR3 is CASKGVGLEHEQYF. As DNA, the CDR3 is TGTGCCAGCAAGGGGGTAGGGCTAGAACACGAGCAGTACTTC. Full variable domain (remainder filled in from reference TRBV28 and TRBJ2-7): DVKVTQSSRYLVKRTGEKVFLECVQDMDHENMFWYRQDPGLGLRLIYFSYDVKMKEKGDIPEGYSVSREKKERFSLILESASTNQTSMYLCASKGVGLEHEQYFGPGTRLTVT.

The V and J genes are TRBV7-8 and TRBJ1-6; D is possibly TRBD1 (5 bases). Per germline, CDR1 SGHVS and CDR2 FQNEAQ. V was shortened by 2 bases and J by 9 bases, with 8 bases between the two germline ends. This CDR3 spans 13 amino acids. The DNA of the CDR3 is TGTGCCAGCAGCTTACAGGGTGCTTCACCCCTCCACTTT. Amino acid sequence: CASSLQGASPLHF.

The chain joins TRBV6-4 to TRBJ1-1; 10 positions match TRBD1. The CDR3 sequence is 13 residues long. V gave up 2 bases and J gave up 7 bases; unmatched junction bases: 1. Germline lookup yields CDR1 MRHNA and CDR2 SNTAGT. The CDR3 sequence is CASSDDRGREAFF. CDR3 coding DNA: TGTGCCAGCAGTGACGACAGGGGGCGTGAAGCTTTCTTT.

The chain links TRBV29-1 to TRBJ2-7; 7 bases map to TRBD2. Germline trimming cut 6 bases from V and 5 bases from J; bases unmatched to any gene: 7. Germline V lookup: CDR1 SQVTM, CDR2 ANQGSEA. CDR3 length: 12 amino acids. DNA for the CDR3: TGCAGCGTGGGAGGGAGGATGAACGAGCAGTACTTC. Its protein is CSVGGRMNEQYF.

J is TRBJ2-2 and V is TRBV7-2; D is ambiguous. From germline, CDR1 is SGHTA and CDR2 FQGNSA. There are 13 residues in the CDR3. Trimming took off 2 bases at V and 7 bases at J, with 8 bases between the two ends. CDR3 coding DNA: TGTGCCAGCAGCTTACACCCCGGCGGGGAGCTGTTTTTT. Translated, it gives CASSLHPGGELFF. Full variable domain (remainder filled in from reference TRBV7-2 and TRBJ2-2): GAGVSQSPSNKVTEKGKDVELRCDPISGHTALYWYRQSLGQGLEFLIYFQGNSAPDKSGLPSDRFSAERTGGSVSTLTIQRTQQEDSAVYLCASSLHPGGELFFGEGSRLTVL.

The rearrangement uses TRBV30 and TRBJ2-7, with 16 bases fitting TRBD2. After removal of 4 bases from V and 9 bases from J, the junction contained 6 bases not matched to a gene. In germline, CDR1 is GTSNPN, CDR2 SVGIG (reference sequence). This CDR3 comprises 14 residues. This chain's CDR3 is CAWTPGTSGGAQYF. In DNA form, the CDR3 reads TGTGCCTGGACCCCAGGGACTAGCGGGGGGGCGCAGTACTTC.

The CDR3 reads CASSNQGAMNTEAFF. CDR3 sequence (DNA): TGCGCCAGCAGCAATCAGGGGGCGATGAACACTGAAGCTTTCTTT. The rearrangement uses TRBV5-1 and TRBJ1-1, with TRBD1 matching 8 bases. Germline CDR1 is SGHRS and CDR2 is YFSETQ. The V gene end was trimmed by 4 bases and the J gene end by 0 bases; junction bases not matched to a gene: 5. The CDR3 length is 15 residues. The variable domain in full, with the rest retrieved from reference TRBV5-1 and TRBJ1-1, is KAGVTQTPRYLIKTRGQQVTLSCSPISGHRSVSWYQQTPGQGLQFLFEYFSETQRNKGNFPGRFSGRQFSNSRSEMNVSTLELGDSALYLCASSNQGAMNTEAFFGQGTRLTVV.

The CDR3 nucleotides are TGTGCCAGCTTTGGACTAGCGGGGCCCAGCGAGCAGTACTTC. Protein sequence: CASFGLAGPSEQYF. The chain carries TRBV27 and TRBJ2-7, with 12 positions matching TRBD2. CDR1 is MNHEY, CDR2 SMNVEV, per germline (reference sequence). V lost 8 bases to trimming and J lost 6 bases; unmatched junction nucleotides: 8. This CDR3 is built from 14 residues.

The V and J genes are TRBV6-6 and TRBJ1-5; 9 bases agree with TRBD1. The V segment lost 5 bases and the J segment 2 bases; nucleotides outside the gene matches: 7. CDR1 MNHNY and CDR2 SVGAGI come from the germline V gene (reference sequence). The CDR3 has 16 amino acids. CDR3 sequence reads: CASSGPGQGGNQPQHF. CDR3 coding DNA: TGTGCCAGCAGTGGACCGGGACAGGGAGGCAATCAGCCCCAGCATTTT.

This clone was recorded once. This rearrangement joins TRBV19 to TRBJ2-7, with D possibly being TRBD1 (6 bases). The CDR3 totals 13 residues. Germline CDR1 reads LNHDA; CDR2 reads SQIVND (reference sequence). Trimming removed 8 bases at V and 1 base at J, with 12 bases between. CDR3 sequence: CASGRQESYEQYF. CDR3 in DNA: TGTGCCAGTGGCCGACAGGAGTCCTACGAGCAGTACTTC.